The T cell receptor (beta chain) described here comes from a study of T cell changes during pregnancy in multiple sclerosis. V lost 5 bases and J lost 5; bases outside the gene matches: 7. In germline, CDR1 is MDHEN, CDR2 SYDVKM. The CDR3 is 14 amino acids. This clone was seen only a few times. Method: immunoSEQ multiplex PCR; TCRdb's copy keeps in-frame clones and lacks some. The sample has about 40,000 clones, 80% to 90% seen once. Sequenced here: CD4+ T cells from peripheral blood mononuclear cells, sampled after pregnancy. The chain employs TRBV28 and TRBJ1-1; TRBD1 matches 8 bases. This TCR derives from a female donor with multiple sclerosis, enrolled in a pregnancy study. Here the CDR3 DNA reads TGTGCCAGCAGTCTGACAGGGGAAGAGACTGAAGCTTTCTTT. Amino acid sequence: CASSLTGEETEAFF.